This T cell receptor (beta chain) was sequenced during a study of blood T cell repertoires in COVID-19. Study-wide context: Acute-phase and convalescent COVID-19 samples originated in the United States, Italy and Spain. PBMCs, B-cell-depleted T cells, or T cells provided the cDNA or gDNA that made up the material.

Per the original methods: How many nucleated cells were present was estimated from reference gene primer amplification. TCRdb keeps only in-frame clones here, not all; method: immunoSEQ multiplex PCR. The V and J calls and clone size come from that table; D and trimming were worked out from the DNA. The table includes 50,000 to 85,000 clones, roughly 77% detected once. The germline gives CDR1 SGHTA, CDR2 FQGNSA. The CDR3 extends over 17 amino acids. V shed 5 bases and J 13 bases; nucleotides not matched to a gene: 17. The TCR originated in a human donor in a cohort sampled during active COVID-19. The chain is built from TRBV7-2 and TRBJ2-1; 13 positions match TRBD2. The sample taken for sequencing was peripheral blood. DNA of the CDR3: TGTGCCAGCAGCGTCCAGAGGTCCGGGACTAGCGGGAACTTTCAGTTCTTC. As protein: CASSVQRSGTSGNFQFF.